This T cell receptor beta chain emerged from a study of T cell responses to AZD1222 COVID-19 vaccine. TCRdb's copy holds only in-frame clones and misses some; the assay was immunoSEQ multiplex PCR. This table holds 75,000 to 95,000 clones, 85% found once. V was clipped by 0 bases and J by 0 bases, with 10 bases between them. CDR3 length: 17 amino acids. Germline values: CDR1 SGHRS, CDR2 YFSETQ. About this clone itself: Its matching antigen is unknown.

Findings of the study overall: Close to half of spike-specific TCRs reportedly recognize unmutated variant regions. Most donors were white British and more were female, and clonal diversity was possibly underestimated.

The rearrangement links TRBV5-1 to TRBJ2-6; D may be TRBD1 or TRBD2 (5 bases each). This receptor was obtained from an adult in good health. Source: peripheral blood, taken on day 0 of AZD1222 vaccination. As DNA, the CDR3 is TGCGCCAGCAGCTTGGCGGGGCCCCGCTCTGGGGCCAACGTCCTGACTTTC. As protein: CASSLAGPRSGANVLTF.